The 8 T cell receptor beta chains reported below all come from one sample, sequenced in a study of a mutant IDH1 vaccine in newly diagnosed glioma. The antigens these receptors bind are not known. TCRdb's table, derived via immunoSEQ multiplex PCR, lists solely in-frame clones and lacks some. This sample has 50,000 to 70,000 clones, with around 84% found just once. Noted time point: week 35, safety follow-up. Doses comprised 300 ug of mutant IDH1 20-mer peptide each, plus topical imiquimod. The sequences come from PBMCs, collected from a glioma patient whose treatment included an IDH1 peptide vaccine. Receptors originate from a man aged 25-40 years with glioma.

This clone is medium-sized by share. This chain joins TRBV7-9 and TRBJ2-5, with D uncertain. Germline CDR1 reads SEHNR; CDR2 reads FQNEAQ (reference sequence). V was clipped by 0 bases and J by 2 bases, with 13 bases between them. CDR3 length: 16 residues. The DNA of the CDR3 is TGTGCCAGCAGCTTAGCGAATGGTCGGCATCAAGAGACCCAGTACTTC. Its protein product is CASSLANGRHQETQYF.

The chain couples TRBV5-1 to TRBJ1-2, with D possibly matching TRBD1 (5 bases). The V gene's germline CDR1 is SGHRS and CDR2 YFSETQ. The CDR3 length is 17 residues. The V end was cut by 1 base, the J end by 6 bases, with 22 bases between. This chain's CDR3 is CASSLITGTGPTDGYTF. CDR3 bases: TGCGCCAGCAGCTTGATTACGGGGACGGGGCCGACTGATGGCTACACCTTC.

The V gene is TRBV7-9, the J gene TRBJ2-1, with 9 bases aligning to TRBD1. Per germline, CDR1 SEHNR and CDR2 FQNEAQ (reference sequence). The CDR3 contains 15 residues. V trimming: 2 bases; J trimming: 10 bases; junction bases outside the gene matches: 9. In DNA, the CDR3 is TGTGCCAGCAGCTTATTTTTACAGGGGGCCAGGGAGCAGTTCTTC. Protein product: CASSLFLQGAREQFF.

This clone was detected only a few times. The V call is TRBV10-1, the J call TRBJ2-7, with 11 bases matching TRBD2. Germline V gene lookup returns CDR1 WNHNN and CDR2 SYGVQD (reference sequence). This CDR3 is built from 16 residues. V dropped 0 bases and J dropped 9; count of bases not matched to a gene: 10. CDR3 loop: CASSESGLTSGGLQYF. In DNA form, the CDR3 reads TGCGCCAGCAGTGAGTCGGGTCTAACTAGCGGGGGACTGCAGTACTTC.

A remark on this clone: An end of the junction does not agree with germline; a read error may underlie this. This chain joins TRBV6-6 and TRBJ1-3, with TRBD1 matching over 11 bases. CDR3 length: 16 residues. Germline V lookup: CDR1 MNHNY, CDR2 SVGAGI (reference sequence). DNA of the CDR3: TGTGCCAGCAGTTATGGACAGGGGGCATCTGGAAGCACCATATATTTT. Its translation: CASSYGQGASGSTIYF.

A note on this clone: Other DNA sequences from this sample encode an identical CDR3 as well. V gene TRBV4-2 combines with J gene TRBJ2-3; no clear D. Trimming removed 0 bases from V and 1 base from J, with 2 bases in between. Germline-derived CDR1 and CDR2 are LGHNA and YNFKEQ. This CDR3 contains 13 residues. CDR3 nucleotides: TGTGCCAGCAGCCAAGATGGCACAGATACGCAGTATTTT. Its protein product is CASSQDGTDTQYF.

This rearrangement joins TRBV6-1 to TRBJ2-3; perhaps TRBD2 as D (6 bases). Germline V gene lookup returns CDR1 MNHNS and CDR2 SASEGT. This CDR3 comprises 17 residues. Trimming took off 4 bases at V and 3 bases at J, with 20 bases between the two ends. Here the CDR3 DNA reads TGTGCCAGCAGTGGACCCCCTCAGGGACTGATTACAGATACGCAGTATTTT. This codes for CASSGPPQGLITDTQYF.

The chain uses TRBV18 and TRBJ1-5, with no clear D. The length of the CDR3 is 15 residues. V shed 2 bases and J shed 3 bases, with 11 bases lying between them. Germline CDR1 reads KGHSH; CDR2 reads LQKENI. CDR3 nucleotides: TGTGCCAGCTCACCATCTTCCCAGGTCAATCAGCCCCAGCATTTT. Translated: CASSPSSQVNQPQHF.